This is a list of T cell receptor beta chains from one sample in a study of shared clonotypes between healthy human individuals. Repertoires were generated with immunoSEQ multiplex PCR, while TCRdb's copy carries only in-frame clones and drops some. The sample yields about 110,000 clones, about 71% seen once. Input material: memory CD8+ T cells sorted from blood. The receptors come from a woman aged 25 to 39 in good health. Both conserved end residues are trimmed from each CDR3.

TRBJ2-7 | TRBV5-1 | ASNAYDGEQY
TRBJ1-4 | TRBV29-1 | SVRSLGEKLF
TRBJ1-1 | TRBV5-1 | ASSFRERSEAF
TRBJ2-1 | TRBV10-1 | ASSDSNEQF
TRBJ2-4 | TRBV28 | ASSKENIQY
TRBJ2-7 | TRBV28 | ASSFLAGGGLGVEQY
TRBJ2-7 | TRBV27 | ASSLPGPKPYEQY
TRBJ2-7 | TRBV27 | ASSNPGQGSEQY
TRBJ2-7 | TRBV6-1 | ASSEGLPYEQY
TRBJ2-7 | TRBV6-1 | ASSGSHEQY
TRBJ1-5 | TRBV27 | ASSLAGSNQPQH
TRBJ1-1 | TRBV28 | ASSSQDIMNTEAF
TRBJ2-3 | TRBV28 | ASSSVDLSTDTQY
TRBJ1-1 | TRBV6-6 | ASRQTTGTMNTEAF
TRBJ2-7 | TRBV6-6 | ASSPTGPWGEQY
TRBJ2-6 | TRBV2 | ASSARSGANVLT
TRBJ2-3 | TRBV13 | ASAIRAGGLDTQY
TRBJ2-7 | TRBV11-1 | ASSFYSSYEQY
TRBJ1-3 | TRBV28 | ASGSLFSGNTIY
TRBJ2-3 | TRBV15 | ATSREFGSTDTQY
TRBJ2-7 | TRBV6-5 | ASSSPGLAGYEQY
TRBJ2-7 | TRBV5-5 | ASSSKDRLTYEQY
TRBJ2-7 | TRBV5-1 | ASSLAGEEQY
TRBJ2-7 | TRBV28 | ASSLGGGRGYEQY
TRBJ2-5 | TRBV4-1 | ASSQVPAWQVGRETQY
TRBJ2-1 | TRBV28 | ASRAGTSVRTVPKSEQF
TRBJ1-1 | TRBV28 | ASSRPQGTEAF
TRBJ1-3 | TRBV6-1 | ASGEGPGNTIY
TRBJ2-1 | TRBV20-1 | SAREDREQF
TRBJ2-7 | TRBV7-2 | ASSHQVGTGNHEQY
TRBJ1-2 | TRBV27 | ASSPRTGRDYGYT